The 8 T cell receptor beta chains presented below share a single source sample, sequenced in a study of T cells after yellow fever vaccination. From the 5' RACE reads, TCRdb called clonotypes with MiXCR, one entry per CDR3 protein. Among tens of thousands of distinct CDR3 sequences listed, over 7.5% were seen once. The sequencing here drew on CD8+ T cells sorted from PBMCs, taken on the day of the yellow fever booster vaccination. These receptors were taken from a young man who received the YFV17D yellow fever vaccine.

This clonotype was detected only a few times. This chain links TRBV7-8 with TRBJ2-7, with TRBD2 matching 11 bases. This CDR3 comprises 16 residues. V lost 1 base to trimming and J lost 2 bases; unmatched junction nucleotides: 4. Germline assignment: CDR1 SGHVS and CDR2 FQNEAQ. CDR3 coding DNA: TGTGCCAGCAGCTTAGTAGGGACTAGCGGTACCTACGAGCAGTACTTC. It is translated as CASSLVGTSGTYEQYF.

This clonotype turned up a few times. The chain links TRBV28 to TRBJ2-1; 10 bases line up with TRBD2. Per germline, CDR1 MDHEN and CDR2 SYDVKM. The CDR3 loop spans 17 amino acids. The ends lost 7 bases at V and 6 bases at J; junction bases unmatched: 15. CDR3 residues: CASTPTPLAGPRNEQFF. The CDR3, as DNA: TGTGCCAGCACGCCGACCCCACTAGCGGGACCCCGCAATGAGCAGTTCTTC.

A single count supports this clonotype. This chain connects TRBV11-2 to TRBJ2-7; D uncertain. The germline V gene encodes CDR1 SGHAT and CDR2 FQNNGV. V lost 1 base and J 0 bases, leaving 7 bases between the germline ends. This CDR3 is 14 amino acids long. This CDR3 is CASSLGADSYEQYF. The CDR3 nucleotides are TGTGCCAGCAGCTTAGGGGCTGACTCCTACGAGCAGTACTTC.

This clonotype was seen more than once but under ten times. The chain employs TRBV6-1 and TRBJ2-5; 8 nucleotides align to TRBD2. The CDR3 consists of 14 residues. Per the germline V gene, CDR1 is MNHNS and CDR2 is SASEGT. With V trimmed by 5 bases and J by 5 bases, 7 bases remained unmatched. The CDR3 region has the DNA TGTGCCAGCAGTAGCTTAGCGGGAAAGGAGACCCAGTACTTC. Translated: CASSSLAGKETQYF.

The table lists this clonotype with a few counts. This chain connects TRBV7-9 to TRBJ2-1; 8 bases are shared with TRBD2. Germline V gives CDR1 SEHNR, CDR2 FQNEAQ (reference sequence). The CDR3 covers 14 residues. V was clipped by 11 bases and J by 0 bases; unmatched bases: 6. The CDR3 DNA is TGTGCCGAATCGGGGGGGCGCTCCTACAATGAGCAGTTCTTC. Protein: CAESGGRSYNEQFF.

This clonotype was found many times. The V call is TRBV11-2, the J call TRBJ2-7; D call uncertain. The length of the CDR3 is 12 residues. Germline V gene data show CDR1 as SGHAT and CDR2 as FQNNGV. V lost 7 bases and J 6 bases, leaving 13 bases between the germline ends. CDR3 DNA sequence: TGTGCCAGCACCTTTTCACTACTCGAGCAGTACTTC. This translates into CASTFSLLEQYF.

Worth noting for this clonotype: An end of the junction differs from the germline gene, which may be a read error. V and J are TRBV7-7 and TRBJ2-5; the D gene is possibly TRBD2 (6 bases). Germline values: CDR1 SSHAT, CDR2 FNYEAQ (reference sequence). The CDR3 spans 15 residues. The CDR3 nucleotides are TGTGCTAGCAGCTTAGACTCTAGCGACCAAGAGACCCAGTACTTC. It yields the protein CASSLDSSDQETQYF.

This clonotype has at least ten counts. The chain is built from TRBV13 and TRBJ2-1; the D call may be TRBD1 or TRBD2 (5 bases each). The ends were cut back, 0 bases at V and 13 bases at J, with 19 bases in the middle. The CDR3 runs to 15 residues. Germline CDR1 is PRHDT and CDR2 is FYEKMQ (reference sequence). CDR3 sequence (DNA): TGTGCCAGCAGCTTAGGAGGTCAGGGAGAGGCCGCCCAGTTCTTC. It translates to CASSLGGQGEAAQFF.